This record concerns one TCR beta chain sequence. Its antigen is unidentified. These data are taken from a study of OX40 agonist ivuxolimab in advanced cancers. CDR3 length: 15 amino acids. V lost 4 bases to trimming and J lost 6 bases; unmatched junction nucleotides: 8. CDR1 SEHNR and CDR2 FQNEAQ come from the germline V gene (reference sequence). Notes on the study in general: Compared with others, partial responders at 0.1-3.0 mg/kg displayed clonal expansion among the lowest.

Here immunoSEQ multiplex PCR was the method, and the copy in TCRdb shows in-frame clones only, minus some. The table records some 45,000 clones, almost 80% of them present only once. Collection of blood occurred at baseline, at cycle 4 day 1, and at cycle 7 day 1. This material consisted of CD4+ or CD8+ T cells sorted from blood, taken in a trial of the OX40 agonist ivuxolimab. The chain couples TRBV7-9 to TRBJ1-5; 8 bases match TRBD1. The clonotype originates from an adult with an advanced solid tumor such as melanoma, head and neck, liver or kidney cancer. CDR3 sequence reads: CASSSTGAEGQPQHF. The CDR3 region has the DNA TGTGCCAGCAGCTCGACAGGGGCCGAGGGTCAGCCCCAGCATTTT.